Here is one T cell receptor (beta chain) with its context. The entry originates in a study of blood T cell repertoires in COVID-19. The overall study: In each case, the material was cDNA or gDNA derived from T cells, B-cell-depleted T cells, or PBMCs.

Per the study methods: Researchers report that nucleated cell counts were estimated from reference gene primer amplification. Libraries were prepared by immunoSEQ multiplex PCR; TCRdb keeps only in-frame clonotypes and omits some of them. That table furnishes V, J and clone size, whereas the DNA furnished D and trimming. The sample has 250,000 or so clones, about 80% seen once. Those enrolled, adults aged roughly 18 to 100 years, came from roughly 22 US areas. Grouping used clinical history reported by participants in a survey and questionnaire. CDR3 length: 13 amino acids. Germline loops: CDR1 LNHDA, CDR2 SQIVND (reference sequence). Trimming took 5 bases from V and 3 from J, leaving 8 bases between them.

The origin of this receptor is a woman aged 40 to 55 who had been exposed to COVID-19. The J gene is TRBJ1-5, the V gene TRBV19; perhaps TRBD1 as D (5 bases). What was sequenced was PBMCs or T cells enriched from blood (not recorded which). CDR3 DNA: TGTGCCAGTAGTGGGGGGACCAATCAGCCCCAGCATTTT. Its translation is CASSGGTNQPQHF.